This T cell receptor (beta chain) is drawn from a study of metastatic and nonmetastatic thyroid tumors. Study-wide background: Repertoires of blood and of tissue (tumor or nodule) from malignant and benign thyroid patients were compared.

Patients had received no treatment of any kind before thyroid surgery. TCRdb recomputed clones from the PCR reads via MiXCR. This sample has roughly 53,000 clones; 20% to 25% occur once, and the top ten carry 4%. Study-wide results and limits: Benign nodules were reported to have significantly lower TCR beta diversity than malignant thyroid tumors, in blood and tumor.

Many counts were recorded for this clone. Its target is unknown. In germline, CDR1 is SGHRS, CDR2 YFSETQ. CDR3 length equals 17 residues. The germline V and J ends were trimmed by 1 base and 1 base, with 17 bases remaining between them. This receptor was obtained from a female donor with papillary thyroid cancer or a benign thyroid nodule (not recorded which). Some clones in this sample may be carry-over from other donors' samples. Material for sequencing was blood. The chain carries TRBV5-1 and TRBJ2-5; weak D call: TRBD2 (7 bases). CDR3 residues: CASSLTAGAPSQETQYF. For the CDR3, the DNA is TGCGCCAGCAGCTTGACGGCGGGGGCCCCAAGCCAAGAGACCCAGTACTTC.